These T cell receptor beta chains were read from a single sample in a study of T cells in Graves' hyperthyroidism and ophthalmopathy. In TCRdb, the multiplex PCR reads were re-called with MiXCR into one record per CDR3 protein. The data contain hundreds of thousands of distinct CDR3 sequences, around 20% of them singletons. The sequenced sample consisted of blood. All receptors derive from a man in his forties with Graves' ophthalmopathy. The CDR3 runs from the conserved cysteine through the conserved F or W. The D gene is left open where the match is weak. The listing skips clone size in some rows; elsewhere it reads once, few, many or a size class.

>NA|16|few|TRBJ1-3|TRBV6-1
TGTGCCAGCAGTGATCGGGTCAAGGGCCCTGGAAACACCATATATTTT
CASSDRVKGPGNTIYF
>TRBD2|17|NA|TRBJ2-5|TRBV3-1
TGTGCCAGCAGCCAAGATATAACGGGAGGGCCCAGGGAGACCCAGTACTTC
CASSQDITGGPRETQYF
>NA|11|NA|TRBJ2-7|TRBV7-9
TGTGCCAGCAGCGTACAGGGCGAGCAGTACTTC
CASSVQGEQYF
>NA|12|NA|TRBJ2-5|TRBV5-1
TGCGCCAGCAGCAGACAATCCGAGACCCAGTACTTC
CASSRQSETQYF
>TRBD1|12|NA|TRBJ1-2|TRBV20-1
TGCAGTGCTCCGGGACAGTCCTATGGCTACACCTTC
CSAPGQSYGYTF
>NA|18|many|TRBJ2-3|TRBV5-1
TGCGCCAGCAGCTTGACCCCTTTTGGGGGGGGCAGCACAGATACGCAGTATTTT
CASSLTPFGGGSTDTQYF
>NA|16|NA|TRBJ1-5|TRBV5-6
TGTGCCAGCAGCTTGCGACAGGCCGATGGGAATCAGCCCCAGCATTTT
CASSLRQADGNQPQHF
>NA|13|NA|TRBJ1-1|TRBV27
TGTGCCAGCAGCCTCGCATCAGGCGCTGAAGCTTTCTTT
CASSLASGAEAFF
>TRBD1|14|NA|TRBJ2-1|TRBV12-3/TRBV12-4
TGTGCCAGCACCTCGACAGGGGGTTACAATGAGCAGTTCTTC
CASTSTGGYNEQFF
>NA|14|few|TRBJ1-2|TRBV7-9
TGTGCCAGCAGCTTAGAAACAGCGGCCTATGGCTACACCTTC
CASSLETAAYGYTF
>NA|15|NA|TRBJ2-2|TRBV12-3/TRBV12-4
TGTGCCACCAGCTATAGTAGGGGGAACACCGGGGAGCTGTTTTTT
CATSYSRGNTGELFF
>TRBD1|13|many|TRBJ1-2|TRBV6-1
TGTGCCAGCAGCGGGACAGGGGCTCTTGGCTACACCTTC
CASSGTGALGYTF
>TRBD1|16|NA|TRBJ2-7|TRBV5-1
TGCGCCAGCAGTCACGTCAGGGACAGAGGCCGGGGAGAGCAGTACTTC
CASSHVRDRGRGEQYF
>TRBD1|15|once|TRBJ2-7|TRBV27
TGTGCCAGTCGTTCTCGGACAGGGCTCTCCTACGAGCAGTACTTC
CASRSRTGLSYEQYF
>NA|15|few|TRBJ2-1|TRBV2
TGTGCCAGCAGTGAAGCGTGGGGCAGCAACGATGAGCAGTTCTTC
CASSEAWGSNDEQFF
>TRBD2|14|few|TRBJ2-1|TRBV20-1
TGCAGTGCCCCGGGACTAGCGAAATACAATGAGCAGTTCTTC
CSAPGLAKYNEQFF
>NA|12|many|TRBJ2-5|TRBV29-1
TGCAGCGTTGGAGTGCGCCAAGAGACCCAGTACTTC
CSVGVRQETQYF
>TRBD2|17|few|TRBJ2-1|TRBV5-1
TGCGCCAGCAGCCTCGGGACTAGCGGGAGCCAAGGGTTTGAGCAGTTCTTC
CASSLGTSGSQGFEQFF
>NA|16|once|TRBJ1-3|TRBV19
TGTGCCAGTAGTATATTCGACCCATCCTCTGGAAACACCATATATTTT
CASSIFDPSSGNTIYF
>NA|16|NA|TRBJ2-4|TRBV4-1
TGCGCCAGCAGCCAAGGGGAGCTAGGGGCCAAAAACATTCAGTACTTC
CASSQGELGAKNIQYF
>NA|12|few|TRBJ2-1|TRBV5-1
TGCGCCAGCAGTTTCAGGGGAATCTCCCAGTTCTTC
CASSFRGISQFF
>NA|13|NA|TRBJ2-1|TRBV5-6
TGTGCCAGCATAAGCGGAAGGTACAATGAGCAGTTCTTC
CASISGRYNEQFF
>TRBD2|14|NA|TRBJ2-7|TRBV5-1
TGCGCCAGCAGCTCTAGCGGGAGATCCGGCGAGCAGTACTTC
CASSSSGRSGEQYF
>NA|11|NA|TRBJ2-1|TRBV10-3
TGTGCCTCTCGTGAGTCAAATGAGCAGTTCTTC
CASRESNEQFF
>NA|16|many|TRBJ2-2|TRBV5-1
TGCGCCAGCAGCCCCCCGTTGTCGGGACACACCGGGGAGCTGTTTTTT
CASSPPLSGHTGELFF
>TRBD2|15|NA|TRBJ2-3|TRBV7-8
TGTGCCAGCAGCTATAGCGGGAGTGGCGAGGATACGCAGTATTTT
CASSYSGSGEDTQYF
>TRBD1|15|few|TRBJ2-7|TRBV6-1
TGTGCCAGCAGTGAAGTTCGGACAGGAGCCTACGAGCAGTACTTC
CASSEVRTGAYEQYF
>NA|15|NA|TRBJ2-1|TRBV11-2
TGTGCCAGCAGCTTAATCACACCAGCAGGGGCTGAGCAGTTCTTC
CASSLITPAGAEQFF
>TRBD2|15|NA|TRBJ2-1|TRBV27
TGTGCCAGCAGTAAACTAGCGGGAAGGTACAATGAGCAGTTCTTC
CASSKLAGRYNEQFF
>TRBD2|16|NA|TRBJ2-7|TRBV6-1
TGTGCCAGCTCTAGCGGGAGTTCTCTTAGCTCCTACGAGCAGTACTTC
CASSSGSSLSSYEQYF
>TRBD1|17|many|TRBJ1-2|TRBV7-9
TGTGCCAGCAGCTTAGAGGCAGGGGGCGGACTAAACTATGGCTACACCTTC
CASSLEAGGGLNYGYTF
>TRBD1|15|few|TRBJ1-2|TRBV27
TGTGCCAGCAGTTTATCCCGGACAGGGGGCTTTGGCTACACCTTC
CASSLSRTGGFGYTF
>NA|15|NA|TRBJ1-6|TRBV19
TGTGCCAGTAGTCACGTAGGAGGGGACTATTCACCCCTCCACTTT
CASSHVGGDYSPLHF
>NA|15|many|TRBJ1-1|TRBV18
TGTGCCAGCTCACCAATGGAACAGGCGAGCACTGAAGCTTTCTTT
CASSPMEQASTEAFF
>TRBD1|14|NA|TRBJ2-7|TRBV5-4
TGTGCCAGCAGCAAAGAACAGGGGGCGAACGAGCAGTACTTC
CASSKEQGANEQYF
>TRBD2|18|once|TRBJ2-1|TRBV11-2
TGTGCCAGCGGATACCCCCCTGGGACTAGCGGGAGAGGGCATGAGCAGTTCTTC
CASGYPPGTSGRGHEQFF
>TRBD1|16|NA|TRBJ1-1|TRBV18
TGTGCCAGCTCACCGTTCCGGGACAGGGGTAGCACTGAAGCTTTCTTT
CASSPFRDRGSTEAFF
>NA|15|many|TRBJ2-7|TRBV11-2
TGTGCCAGCAGCTTAACGGACGGTTTGTCCTACGAGCAGTACTTC
CASSLTDGLSYEQYF
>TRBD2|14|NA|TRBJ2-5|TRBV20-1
TGCAGTGCTCCCCTAGCGGGAGCCCAAGAGACCCAGTACTTC
CSAPLAGAQETQYF
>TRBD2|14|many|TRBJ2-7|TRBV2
TGTGCCAGCAGTAGACTAGCGGAATCCTACGAGCAGTACTTC
CASSRLAESYEQYF
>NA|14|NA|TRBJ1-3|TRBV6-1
TGTGCCAGCGGAGACGCCTCACATGGAAACACCATATATTTT
CASGDASHGNTIYF
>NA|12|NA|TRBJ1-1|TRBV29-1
TGCAGCGTAGACAGATTCAACACTGAAGCTTTCTTT
CSVDRFNTEAFF
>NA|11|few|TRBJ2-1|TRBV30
TGTGCCGAAAAACAGGGCAATGAGCAGTTCTTC
CAEKQGNEQFF
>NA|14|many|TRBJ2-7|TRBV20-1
TGCAGTGCTAGAGATTTGAGCAGGGGCTACGAGCAGTACTTC
CSARDLSRGYEQYF
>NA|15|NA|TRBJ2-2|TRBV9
TGTGCCAGCAGCCAGGTTTTCCCCAACACCGGGGAGCTGTTTTTT
CASSQVFPNTGELFF